These 7 T cell receptor beta chains originate from one sample sequenced in a study of blood T cell repertoires in COVID-19. Clones were sequenced by immunoSEQ multiplex PCR, and TCRdb holds only the in-frame ones, with some missing. The sample holds around 300,000 clones, approximately 86% seen once. The sequencing sample was made of peripheral blood. These receptors all come from a young man with active or convalescent COVID-19.

The chain has TRBV27 and TRBJ2-3; 9 bases align to TRBD2. V shed 6 bases, J shed 4 bases, and the junction held 5 bases outside the gene matches. The CDR3 runs 14 residues. The V gene's germline CDR1 is MNHEY and CDR2 SMNVEV (reference sequence). The CDR3, as DNA: TGTGCCAGCAGGCTAGCGGGGCCCCCAGATACGCAGTATTTT. It is translated as CASRLAGPPDTQYF.

This sequence joins TRBV4-1 and TRBJ1-2; 8 bases match TRBD1. Trimming at V came to 3 bases and at J to 4 bases, leaving 4 bases not matched to a gene. The CDR3 has 14 residues. Germline CDR1 is MGHRA and CDR2 is YSYEKL. The CDR3 loop reads CASSQAGGAYGYTF. The CDR3 bases are TGCGCCAGCAGCCAGGCAGGGGGCGCCTATGGCTACACCTTC.

With regard to this clone: The same CDR3 is also encoded by other DNA sequences in this sample. The chain couples TRBV10-1 to TRBJ2-1, with a weak D call TRBD2 (6 bases). Trimming left V 0 bases short and J 9 bases short, with 6 bases between. CDR3 length: 12 amino acids. Germline V CDR1 and CDR2: WNHNN, SYGVQD (reference sequence). The CDR3 region has the DNA TGCGCCAGCAGTGAGTCGGGAGGTGAGCAGTTCTTC. This translates into CASSESGGEQFF.

This clone was detected only once. The V and J genes are TRBV27 and TRBJ1-2; no clear D gene. This CDR3 comprises 18 residues. Germline V gene sequence: CDR1 MNHEY, CDR2 SMNVEV (reference sequence). V was shortened by 5 bases and J by 4 bases, with 26 bases between the two germline ends. CDR3 DNA sequence: TGTGCCAGCAGTCTCGTAAGCCCCCGGGAGGGCACCGTCTATGGCTACACCTTC. As protein: CASSLVSPREGTVYGYTF.

This clone occurred a few times. This chain connects TRBV4-3 to TRBJ1-1; D remains unclear. CDR3 length: 13 amino acids. Per germline, CDR1 LGHNA and CDR2 YSLEER. Trimming removed 1 base at V and 1 base at J, with 4 bases between. For the CDR3, the DNA is TGCGCCAGCAGCCAAGTGAGGAACACTGAAGCTTTCTTT. Amino acids: CASSQVRNTEAFF.

This chain uses TRBV7-6 with TRBJ2-4, with 10 bases aligning to TRBD1. The junction had 7 bases not matched to a gene; V was cut back by 3 bases and J by 8 bases. The CDR3 runs to 15 residues. Germline CDR1 and CDR2: SGHVS and FNYEAQ. The CDR3 spells CASSLGQGIGDIQYF. DNA for the CDR3: TGTGCCAGCAGCTTGGGACAGGGGATTGGGGACATTCAGTACTTC. The full variable domain, rest sourced from reference TRBV7-6 and TRBJ2-4, is GAGVSQSPRYKVTKRGQDVALRCDPISGHVSLYWYRQALGQGPEFLTYFNYEAQQDKSGLPNDRFSAERPEGSISTLTIQRTEQRDSAMYRCASSLGQGIGDIQYFGAGTRLSVL.

The chain has TRBV19 and TRBJ2-3; 11 bases agree with TRBD2. Losses at the gene ends were 1 base for V and 6 bases for J; bases not matched to a gene: 9. The CDR3 runs 17 residues. Germline V gene sequence: CDR1 LNHDA, CDR2 SQIVND (reference sequence). CDR3 DNA sequence: TGTGCCAGTAGTATAGGATCTAGCGGGGGGTTTGGGGATACGCAGTATTTT. Residues: CASSIGSSGGFGDTQYF. Supplemented by reference TRBV19 and TRBJ2-3, the full variable domain reads DGGITQSPKYLFRKEGQNVTLSCEQNLNHDAMYWYRQDPGQGLRLIYYSQIVNDFQKGDIAEGYSVSREKKESFPLTVTSAQKNPTAFYLCASSIGSSGGFGDTQYFGPGTRLTVL.